This T cell receptor (beta chain) originates from a study of beta chain features in type 1 diabetes. Study-wide points: Naive, central memory and Treg TCRB repertoires appeared more alike in patients than in healthy donors. Possibly, sequencing cDNA over-represented cells that had high TCR expression levels.

Reverse transcription of all isolated RNA meant that expressed TCRB transcripts were sequenced. Profiled with immunoSEQ multiplex PCR; TCRdb holds only in-frame clones, not every one. The sample includes about 290,000 clones, around 7.8% seen only once; the top ten take roughly 1%. As concerns this clone: Its cognate antigen is unknown.

V lost 8 bases to trimming and J lost 3 bases, with 25 bases between them. The V gene's germline CDR1 is LNHDA and CDR2 SQIVND (reference sequence). The CDR3 runs to 17 residues. Sampling consisted of one heparinised blood draw per donor, averaging roughly 0.12 L. The origin of this receptor is a woman aged 18 to 35 in good health. The sequencing input was central memory CD4+ T cells from blood. The V gene is TRBV19, the J gene TRBJ1-1; a weak D match, TRBD1 (5 bases). The DNA for the CDR3 is TGTGCCAGTTCGCGAGAGGGGCAAGGATATATGGACACTGAAGCTTTCTTT. As protein: CASSREGQGYMDTEAFF. Drawing the rest from reference TRBV19 and TRBJ1-1, the complete variable domain is DGGITQSPKYLFRKEGQNVTLSCEQNLNHDAMYWYRQDPGQGLRLIYYSQIVNDFQKGDIAEGYSVSREKKESFPLTVTSAQKNPTAFYLCASSREGQGYMDTEAFFGQGTRLTVV.